Following are 19 T cell receptor beta chains from one sample sequenced in a study of cytotoxic CD8 clonotypes in ibrutinib-treated CLL. Sequencing was performed with immunoSEQ multiplex PCR; in TCRdb, only in-frame clones are kept and a portion is missing. The profile shows roughly 15,000 clones, 81% of them singletons. This sample comprised PBMCs, obtained before ibrutinib treatment. The receptors shown here come from a human donor with chronic lymphocytic leukemia.

The genes are TRBV5-6 and TRBJ2-7; TRBD2 matches at 11 bases. The J segment lost 6 bases and the V segment lost 7 bases, leaving 12 bases of the junction unmatched. The V gene's germline CDR1 is SGHDT and CDR2 YYEEEE. This CDR3 comprises 15 residues. The CDR3 DNA reads as TGTGCCAGCCTCCCCGGGACTAGCGGTTCCCGCGAGCAGTACTTC. Translating gives CASLPGTSGSREQYF.

V is TRBV5-8 and J is TRBJ2-5, with a tentative D call TRBD2 (5 bases). Germline V CDR1 and CDR2: SGHTS, YDEGEE. The ends were cut back, 6 bases at V and 2 bases at J, with 17 bases in the middle. This CDR3 is 15 amino acids long. CDR3 protein: CASTQASWRQETQYF. The CDR3 DNA is TGTGCCAGCACCCAGGCCTCCTGGAGGCAAGAGACCCAGTACTTC. Together with reference TRBV5-8 and TRBJ2-5, the CDR3 gives the full variable domain: EAGVTQSPTHLIKTRGQQATLRCSPISGHTSVYWYQQALGLGLQFLLWYDEGEERNRGNFPPRFSGRQFPNYSSELNVNALELEDSALYLCASTQASWRQETQYFGPGTRLLVL.

The chain uses TRBV6-6 and TRBJ2-3; 7 bases fit TRBD2. The junction had 8 bases not matched to a gene; V was cut back by 6 bases and J by 2 bases. This CDR3 is built from 15 residues. Germline CDR1 MNHNY, CDR2 SVGAGI (reference sequence). The CDR3 coding sequence is TGTGCCAGCAGAACTAGCGTTGGGGACACAGATACGCAGTATTTT. It is translated as CASRTSVGDTDTQYF.

This clone was seen more than once but under ten times. The gene calls are TRBV7-9 and TRBJ1-3; D gene unclear. Germline CDR1 SEHNR, CDR2 FQNEAQ (reference sequence). The CDR3 runs to 14 residues. V shed 1 base and J shed 3 bases, with 7 bases lying between them. The CDR3: CASSLESYGNTIYF. CDR3 nucleotide sequence: TGTGCCAGCAGCTTAGAATCGTATGGAAACACCATATATTTT.

This clone has only a few counts. This sequence joins TRBV19 and TRBJ1-1; tentative D call: TRBD1 (5 bases). CDR1 is LNHDA, CDR2 SQIVND, per germline (reference sequence). The ends were cut back, 6 bases at V and 8 bases at J, with 19 bases in the middle. CDR3 length equals 14 residues. The CDR3 is CASSPGGGSGEAFF. For the CDR3, the DNA is TGTGCCAGTAGCCCCGGCGGGGGATCGGGAGAAGCTTTCTTT.

The chain links TRBV7-9 to TRBJ2-1; D is possibly TRBD1 (5 bases). V lost 1 base and J lost 7, with 5 bases in between. In germline, CDR1 is SEHNR, CDR2 FQNEAQ (reference sequence). The CDR3 is 12 amino acids. In nucleotides, the CDR3 is TGTGCCAGCAGCTTAGAGGGGAATGAGCAGTTCTTC. Translating it yields CASSLEGNEQFF.

The V call is TRBV14, the J call TRBJ2-1, with D uncertain. Germline V CDR1 and CDR2: SGHDN, FVKESK. The V and J ends lost 3 bases and 4 bases respectively, with 7 bases between them. This CDR3 contains 13 residues. The CDR3 nucleotides read TGTGCCAGCAGCCAGGACCAGTACAATGAGCAGTTCTTC. This encodes CASSQDQYNEQFF. Using reference TRBV14 and TRBJ2-1 for the parts outside the CDR3, the full variable domain is EAGVTQFPSHSVIEKGQTVTLRCDPISGHDNLYWYRRVMGKEIKFLLHFVKESKQDESGMPNNRFLAERTGGTYSTLKVQPAELEDSGVYFCASSQDQYNEQFFGPGTRLTVL.

This chain connects TRBV4-1 to TRBJ2-1, with no clear D. The V gene's germline CDR1 is MGHRA and CDR2 YSYEKL. Trimming left V 0 bases short and J 6 bases short, with 6 bases between. The CDR3 is 13 amino acids. CDR3 sequence reads: CASSQDPGNEQFF. The CDR3 coding sequence is TGCGCCAGCAGCCAAGATCCAGGCAATGAGCAGTTCTTC.

The V gene is TRBV10-1, the J gene TRBJ2-1, with 9 bases matching TRBD2. Per the germline V gene, CDR1 is WNHNN and CDR2 is SYGVQD (reference sequence). This CDR3 comprises 14 residues. Unmatched junction bases numbered 7, after V lost 5 bases and J lost 8 bases. The CDR3 DNA follows: TGCGCCAGCAGTCCCGGGACTAGCATTGATGAGCAGTTCTTC. Translating it yields CASSPGTSIDEQFF.

The chain carries TRBV30 and TRBJ2-1, with TRBD2 matching 10 bases. This CDR3 region has 15 residues. The V and J ends lost 5 bases and 0 bases, in that order; junction bases with no gene match: 4. Germline loops: CDR1 GTSNPN, CDR2 SVGIG (reference sequence). DNA for the CDR3: TGTGCCTGGGGTATAGCGGGGGGCTCCTACAATGAGCAGTTCTTC. It encodes CAWGIAGGSYNEQFF. The entire variable domain, with the rest obtained from reference TRBV30 and TRBJ2-1, is as follows: SQTIHQWPATLVQPVGSPLSLECTVEGTSNPNLYWYRQAAGRGLQLLFYSVGIGQISSEVPQNLSASRPQDRQFILSSKKLLLSDSGFYLCAWGIAGGSYNEQFFGPGTRLTVL.

CDR3 DNA sequence: TGTGCCAGCAGCTTGGACAGGGGTCTCACAGATACGCAGTATTTT. Translating gives CASSLDRGLTDTQYF. V usage is TRBV5-4 and J usage is TRBJ2-3, with 7 bases identical to TRBD1. The CDR3 runs 15 residues. CDR1 SGHNT and CDR2 YYREEE come from the germline V gene (reference sequence). The V segment lost 0 bases and the J segment 2 bases; nucleotides outside the gene matches: 3.

This clone was counted a few times. The rearrangement links TRBV2 to TRBJ1-5; the D gene is possibly TRBD1 (5 bases). Germline V gene sequence: CDR1 SNHLY, CDR2 FYNNEI. The CDR3 covers 13 residues. V lost 1 base and J lost 7, with 8 bases in between. CDR3 sequence reads: CASSEDRRQPQHF. DNA of the CDR3: TGTGCCAGCAGTGAAGACAGGCGCCAGCCCCAGCATTTT.

This chain uses TRBV4-1 with TRBJ1-2; TRBD1 is a possible D gene (5 bases). This CDR3 has 16 residues. V dropped 1 base and J dropped 5 bases, with 17 bases sitting between them. Per the germline V gene, CDR1 is MGHRA and CDR2 is YSYEKL. The CDR3 region is CASSQVPRTGLYGYTF. The CDR3 nucleotides are TGCGCCAGCAGCCAAGTCCCACGGACGGGGCTATATGGCTACACCTTC.

V usage is TRBV19 and J usage is TRBJ2-1; 9 bases fit TRBD2. Germline trimming cut 1 base from V and 1 base from J; bases unmatched to any gene: 2. CDR1 is LNHDA and CDR2 is SQIVND in the germline V gene (reference sequence). This CDR3 comprises 16 residues. CDR3: CASSIATSGSYNEQFF. The CDR3 DNA sequence: TGTGCCAGTAGTATAGCCACTAGCGGGTCCTACAATGAGCAGTTCTTC. Together with reference TRBV19 and TRBJ2-1, the CDR3 gives the full variable domain: DGGITQSPKYLFRKEGQNVTLSCEQNLNHDAMYWYRQDPGQGLRLIYYSQIVNDFQKGDIAEGYSVSREKKESFPLTVTSAQKNPTAFYLCASSIATSGSYNEQFFGPGTRLTVL.

This chain connects TRBV19 to TRBJ1-2, with 11 positions matching TRBD1. The CDR3 sequence is 14 residues long. The ends lost 6 bases at V and 5 bases at J; junction bases unmatched: 5. Germline V gene sequence: CDR1 LNHDA, CDR2 SQIVND (reference sequence). The CDR3 DNA is TGTGCCAGTAGAGCGGACAGGGGGCTTTATGGCTACACCTTC. Its translation: CASRADRGLYGYTF.

V usage is TRBV30 and J usage is TRBJ2-2; possibly TRBD2 for D (6 bases). The germline V gene encodes CDR1 GTSNPN and CDR2 SVGIG (reference sequence). The CDR3 is 13 amino acids. Trimming took off 2 bases at V and 4 bases at J, with 8 bases between the two ends. The CDR3 loop reads CAWSQAGTGELFF. CDR3 sequence (DNA): TGTGCCTGGAGTCAAGCGGGCACCGGGGAGCTGTTTTTT. The variable domain in full, with the rest retrieved from reference TRBV30 and TRBJ2-2, is SQTIHQWPATLVQPVGSPLSLECTVEGTSNPNLYWYRQAAGRGLQLLFYSVGIGQISSEVPQNLSASRPQDRQFILSSKKLLLSDSGFYLCAWSQAGTGELFFGEGSRLTVL.

The V call is TRBV28, the J call TRBJ1-1; possible D gene TRBD1, 5 bases. V shed 2 bases and J shed 0 bases, with 13 bases lying between them. CDR1 is MDHEN and CDR2 is SYDVKM in the germline V gene. The CDR3 is 16 amino acids. CDR3 in amino acids: CASSLVQGGVNTEAFF. DNA for the CDR3: TGTGCCAGCAGTTTAGTCCAGGGTGGGGTGAACACTGAAGCTTTCTTT.

V and J are TRBV19 and TRBJ2-2; maybe TRBD1 (6 bases). The germline V gene has CDR1 LNHDA and CDR2 SQIVND (reference sequence). The V end lost 7 bases, the J end lost 5 bases, and 20 bases lay between the germline ends. This CDR3 comprises 16 residues. The CDR3 reads CASKSGAGIGTGELFF. The CDR3 coding sequence is TGTGCCAGTAAATCAGGGGCAGGGATAGGGACCGGGGAGCTGTTTTTT.

This clone was seen a handful of times. J is TRBJ2-3 and V is TRBV7-9; D tentatively fits TRBD1 or TRBD2 (5 bases each). CDR1 SEHNR and CDR2 FQNEAQ come from the germline V gene (reference sequence). This CDR3 spans 15 amino acids. Trimming removed 2 bases at V and 3 bases at J, with 12 bases between. CDR3 DNA sequence: TGTGCCAGCAGCTTACGCAGAGAGGGGACAGATACGCAGTATTTT. It translates to CASSLRREGTDTQYF.